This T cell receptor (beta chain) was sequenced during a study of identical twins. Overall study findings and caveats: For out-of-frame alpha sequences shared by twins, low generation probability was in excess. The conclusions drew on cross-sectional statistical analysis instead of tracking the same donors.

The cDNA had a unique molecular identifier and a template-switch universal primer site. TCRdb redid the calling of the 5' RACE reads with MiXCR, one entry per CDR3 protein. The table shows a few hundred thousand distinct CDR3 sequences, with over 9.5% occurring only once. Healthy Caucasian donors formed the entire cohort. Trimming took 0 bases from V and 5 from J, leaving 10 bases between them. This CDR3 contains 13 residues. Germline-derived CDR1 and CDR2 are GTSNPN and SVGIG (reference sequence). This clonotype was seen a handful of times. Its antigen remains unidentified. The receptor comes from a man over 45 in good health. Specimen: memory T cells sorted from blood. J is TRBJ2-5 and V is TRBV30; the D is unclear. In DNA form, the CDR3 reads TGTGCCTGGAGTGTACTTGGGCGGGAGACCCAGTACTTC. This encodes CAWSVLGRETQYF.